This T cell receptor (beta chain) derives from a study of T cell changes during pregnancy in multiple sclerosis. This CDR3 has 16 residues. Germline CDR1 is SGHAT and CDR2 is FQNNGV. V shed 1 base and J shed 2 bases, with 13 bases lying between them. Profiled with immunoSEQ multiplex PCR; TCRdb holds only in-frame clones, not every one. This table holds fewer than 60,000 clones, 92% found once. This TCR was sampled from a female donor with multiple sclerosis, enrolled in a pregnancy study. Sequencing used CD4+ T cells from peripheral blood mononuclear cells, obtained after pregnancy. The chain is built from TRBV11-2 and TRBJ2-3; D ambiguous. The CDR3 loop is CASSLGRRLATDTQYF. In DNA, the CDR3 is TGTGCCAGCAGCTTAGGGAGAAGACTTGCCACAGATACGCAGTATTTT.